Listed here is a single T cell receptor (beta chain). Its matching antigen is unknown. The record originates from a study of shared clonotypes between healthy human individuals. Study findings and constraints: Across a few donors, naive CD4 shared around 5.1%, naive CD8 under 4%, memory CD4 2% to 2.5%, memory CD8 0.4% to 0.5%. It was only blood that was sampled, and tissue repertoires likely differ. A generally larger estimated richness was seen in naive subsets than in memory subsets. The generation probabilities recorded for non-shared clonotypes fell below those of clonotypes shared by all four donors.

Assay used: immunoSEQ multiplex PCR; TCRdb lists only in-frame clones, some missing. In the table there are about 2.4 million clones, 80% to 95% of which are singletons. V was clipped by 6 bases and J by 4 bases; unmatched bases: 5. Per germline, CDR1 SQVTM and CDR2 ANQGSEA. This CDR3 is 14 amino acids long. This TCR was sampled from a young man in good health. Some clones in this sample may be carry-over from other donors' samples. Sequenced sample: naive CD4+ T cells from PBMCs. Regarding subset: CD45RA+ positively selected. The chain is built from TRBV29-1 and TRBJ2-3; the match to TRBD1 covers 12 bases. CDR3 DNA sequence: TGCAGCGTACGGGACAGGGGGCTCTCAGATACGCAGTATTTT. Protein: CSVRDRGLSDTQYF.